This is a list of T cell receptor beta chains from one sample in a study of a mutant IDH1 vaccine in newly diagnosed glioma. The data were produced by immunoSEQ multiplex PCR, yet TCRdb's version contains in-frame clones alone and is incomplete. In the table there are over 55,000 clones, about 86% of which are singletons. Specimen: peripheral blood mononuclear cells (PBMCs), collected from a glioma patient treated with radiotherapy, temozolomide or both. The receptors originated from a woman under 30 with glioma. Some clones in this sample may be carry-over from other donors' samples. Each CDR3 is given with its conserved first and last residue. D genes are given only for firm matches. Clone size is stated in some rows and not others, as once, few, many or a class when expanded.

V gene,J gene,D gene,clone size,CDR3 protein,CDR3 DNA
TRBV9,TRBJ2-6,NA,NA,CASSSRWGPLSGANVLTF,TGTGCCAGCAGCTCCCGTTGGGGGCCGCTCTCTGGGGCCAACGTCCTGACTTTC
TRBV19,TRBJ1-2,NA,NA,CASLNDIYGYTF,TGTGCCAGTTTAAACGACATATATGGCTACACCTTC
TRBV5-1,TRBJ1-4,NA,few,CASSLWNGNEKLFF,TGCGCCAGCAGCTTGTGGAATGGAAATGAAAAACTGTTTTTT
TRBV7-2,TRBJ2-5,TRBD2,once,CASSAAGGPRETQYF,TGTGCCAGCAGCGCAGCGGGGGGGCCCCGGGAGACCCAGTACTTC
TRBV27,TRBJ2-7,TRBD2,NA,CASSLAPSGIAYEQYF,TGTGCCAGCAGTTTAGCTCCTAGCGGGATCGCCTACGAGCAGTACTTC
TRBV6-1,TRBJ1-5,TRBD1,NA,CASSERLPGGLQPQHF,TGTGCCAGCAGTGAACGGCTCCCAGGGGGTCTTCAGCCCCAGCATTTT
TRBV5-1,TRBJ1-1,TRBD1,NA,CASSFRGQGNTEAFF,TGCGCCAGCAGCTTTCGAGGACAGGGGAACACTGAAGCTTTCTTT
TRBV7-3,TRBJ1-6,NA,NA,CASSWGLGSNSPLHF,TGTGCCAGCAGCTGGGGGTTGGGCTCTAATTCACCCCTCCACTTT
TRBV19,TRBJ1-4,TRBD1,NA,CASSVPPGTGGAKLFF,TGTGCCAGTAGTGTCCCACCCGGGACAGGGGGCGCAAAACTGTTTTTT
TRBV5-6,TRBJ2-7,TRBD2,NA,CASSLTAGGPWGEQYF,TGTGCCAGCAGCTTGACTGCGGGAGGGCCTTGGGGCGAGCAGTACTTC
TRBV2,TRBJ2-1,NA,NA,CASSPNYEQFF,TGTGCCAGCAGTCCTAACTATGAGCAGTTCTTC
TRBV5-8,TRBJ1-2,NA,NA,CASSFGQKYGYTF,TGTGCCAGCAGCTTCGGCCAGAAGTATGGCTACACCTTC
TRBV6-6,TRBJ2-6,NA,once,CATPGYSGANVLTF,TGTGCCACCCCAGGGTATTCTGGGGCCAACGTCCTGACTTTC
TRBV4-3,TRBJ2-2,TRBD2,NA,CASSPTWSGGPRELFF,TGCGCCAGCAGCCCTACTTGGAGCGGGGGGCCCAGGGAGCTGTTTTTT
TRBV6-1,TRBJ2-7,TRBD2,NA,CASSEALVAPGGNEQYF,TGTGCCAGCAGTGAAGCGTTAGTAGCCCCGGGAGGGAACGAGCAGTACTTC
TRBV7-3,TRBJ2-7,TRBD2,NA,CASSLAGGQSEQYF,TGTGCCAGCAGCTTAGCGGGGGGGCAGTCCGAGCAGTACTTC
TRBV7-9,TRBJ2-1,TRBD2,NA,CASSFYGTSGYNEQFF,TGTGCCAGCAGCTTCTACGGGACTAGCGGCTACAATGAGCAGTTCTTC
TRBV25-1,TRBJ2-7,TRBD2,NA,CASSTSVSYEQYF,TGTGCCAGCAGTACTAGCGTTTCCTACGAGCAGTACTTC
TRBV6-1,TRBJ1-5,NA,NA,CASSDRLSNQPQHF,TGTGCCAGCAGTGACAGACTCAGCAATCAGCCCCAGCATTTT
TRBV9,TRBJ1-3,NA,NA,CASSVDRGTIYF,TGTGCCAGCAGCGTAGATCGGGGCACCATATATTTT
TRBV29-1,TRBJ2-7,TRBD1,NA,CSVEDPTGSSYEQYF,TGCAGCGTTGAAGACCCGACAGGGAGCTCCTACGAGCAGTACTTC
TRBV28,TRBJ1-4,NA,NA,CASSLGQSATNEKLFF,TGTGCCAGCAGTTTAGGGCAGTCCGCAACTAATGAAAAACTGTTTTTT
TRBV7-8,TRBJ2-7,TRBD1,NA,CASSLPGTGSYEQYF,TGTGCCAGCAGCTTACCAGGGACAGGGAGCTACGAGCAGTACTTC
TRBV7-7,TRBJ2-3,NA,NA,CASSLGQLDTQYF,TGTGCCAGCAGCTTAGGACAGCTGGATACGCAGTATTTT
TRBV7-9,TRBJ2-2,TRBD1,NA,CASSLAGGHTGELFF,TGTGCCAGCAGCTTAGCAGGGGGCCACACCGGGGAGCTGTTTTTT
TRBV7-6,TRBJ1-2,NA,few,CGIGTPSLGYTF,TGCGGTATCGGGACCCCGAGCCTTGGCTACACCTTC
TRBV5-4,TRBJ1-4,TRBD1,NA,CASSLGQGDNEKLFF,TGTGCCAGCAGCTTGGGGCAGGGGGATAATGAAAAACTGTTTTTT
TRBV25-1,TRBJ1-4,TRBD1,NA,CASSEFAGGNEKLFF,TGTGCCAGCAGTGAATTCGCAGGGGGAAATGAAAAACTGTTTTTT
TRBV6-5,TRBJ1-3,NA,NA,CASSSPAGSGNTIYF,TGTGCCAGCAGTTCCCCAGCAGGCTCTGGAAACACCATATATTTT
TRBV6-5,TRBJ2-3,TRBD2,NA,CASSYGAGADTDTQYF,TGTGCCAGCAGTTATGGGGCGGGAGCGGACACAGATACGCAGTATTTT
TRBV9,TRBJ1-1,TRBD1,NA,CASSVGSGGSKAFF,TGTGCCAGCAGCGTAGGTTCAGGGGGCAGCAAGGCTTTCTTT
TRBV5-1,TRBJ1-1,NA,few,CASTLGTEAFF,TGCGCCAGTACCCTGGGGACTGAAGCTTTCTTT
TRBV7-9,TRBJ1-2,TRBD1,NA,CASSLIGGNYGYTF,TGTGCCAGCAGCTTAATAGGGGGCAACTATGGCTACACCTTC
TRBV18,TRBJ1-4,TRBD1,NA,CASSPRTGGNEKLFF,TGTGCCAGCTCACCCCGGACAGGCGGAAATGAAAAACTGTTTTTT
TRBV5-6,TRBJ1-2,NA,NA,CASSLARSRGGYGYTF,TGTGCCAGCAGCTTGGCCAGGTCCAGGGGCGGGTATGGCTACACCTTC
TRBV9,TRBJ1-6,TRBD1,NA,CASSGTGGSYNSPLHF,TGTGCCAGCAGCGGGACAGGGGGCTCCTATAATTCACCCCTCCACTTT
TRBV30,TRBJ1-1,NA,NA,CARSGTPNTEAFF,TGTGCCCGCTCCGGGACACCAAACACTGAAGCTTTCTTT
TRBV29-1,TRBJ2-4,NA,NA,CSVDFGGRTKNIQYF,TGCAGCGTTGATTTTGGGGGGCGAACCAAAAACATTCAGTACTTC
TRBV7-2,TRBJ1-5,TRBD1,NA,CASSSYRGIQPQHF,TGTGCCAGCAGCTCCTACAGGGGTATTCAGCCCCAGCATTTT
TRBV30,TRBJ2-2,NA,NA,CAIQARGTGELFF,TGTGCCATCCAAGCTCGCGGCACCGGGGAGCTGTTTTTT
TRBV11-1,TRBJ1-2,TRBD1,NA,CASSPPGTGGRYGYTF,TGTGCCAGCAGCCCACCTGGGACAGGGGGCCGGTATGGCTACACCTTC
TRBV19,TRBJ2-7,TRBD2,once,CASSIVGRTGREQYF,TGTGCCAGTAGTATAGTCGGGAGGACGGGCAGAGAGCAGTACTTC
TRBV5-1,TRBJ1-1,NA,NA,CASSSTTDRVNTEAFF,TGCGCCAGCAGCTCCACAACGGACAGAGTGAACACTGAAGCTTTCTTT
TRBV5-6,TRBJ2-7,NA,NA,CASSPGGDGRGYF,TGTGCCAGCAGCCCAGGAGGGGACGGCCGAGGGTACTTC
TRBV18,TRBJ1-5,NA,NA,CASLGGSNQPQHF,TGTGCCAGCTTGGGGGGGAGCAATCAGCCCCAGCATTTT
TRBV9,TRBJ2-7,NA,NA,CASSPRAGLPYEQYF,TGTGCCAGCAGCCCCCGCGCGGGATTACCCTACGAGCAGTACTTC
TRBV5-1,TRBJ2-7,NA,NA,CASSLNHYEQYF,TGCGCCAGCAGCTTGAATCACTACGAGCAGTACTTC
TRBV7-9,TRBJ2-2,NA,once,CASSFSGALGELFF,TGTGCCAGCAGCTTCTCCGGGGCCTTGGGGGAGCTGTTTTTT
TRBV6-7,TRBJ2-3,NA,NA,CASTPRVLTDTQYF,TGTGCCAGCACTCCTAGGGTCTTAACAGATACGCAGTATTTT
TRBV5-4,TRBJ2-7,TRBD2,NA,CASTVAGQAYEQYF,TGTGCCAGCACCGTAGCGGGGCAAGCCTACGAGCAGTACTTC